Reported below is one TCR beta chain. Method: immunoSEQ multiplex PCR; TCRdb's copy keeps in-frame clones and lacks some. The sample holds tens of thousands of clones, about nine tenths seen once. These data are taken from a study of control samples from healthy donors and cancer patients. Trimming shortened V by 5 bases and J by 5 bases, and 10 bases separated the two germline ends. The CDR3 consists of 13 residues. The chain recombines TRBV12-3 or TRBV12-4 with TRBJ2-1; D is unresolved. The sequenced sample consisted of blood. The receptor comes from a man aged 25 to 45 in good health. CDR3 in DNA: TGTGCCAGCAGTCTAGGCCGAAACAATGAGCAGTTCTTC. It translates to CASSLGRNNEQFF.